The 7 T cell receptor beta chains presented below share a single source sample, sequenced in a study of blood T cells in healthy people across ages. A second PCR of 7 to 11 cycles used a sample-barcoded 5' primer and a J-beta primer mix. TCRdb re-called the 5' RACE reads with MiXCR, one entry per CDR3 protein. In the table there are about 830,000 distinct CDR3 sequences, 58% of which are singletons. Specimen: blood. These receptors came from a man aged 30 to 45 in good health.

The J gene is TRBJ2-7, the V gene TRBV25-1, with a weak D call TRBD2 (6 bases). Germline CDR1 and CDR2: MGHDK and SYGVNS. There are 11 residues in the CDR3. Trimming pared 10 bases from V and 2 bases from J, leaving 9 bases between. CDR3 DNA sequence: TGTGCCACACGACTAGCCTACGAGCAGTACTTC. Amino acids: CATRLAYEQYF.

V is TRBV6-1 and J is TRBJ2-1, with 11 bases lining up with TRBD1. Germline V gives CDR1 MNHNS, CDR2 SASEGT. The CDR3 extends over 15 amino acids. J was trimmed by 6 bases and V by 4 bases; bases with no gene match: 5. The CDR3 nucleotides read TGTGCCAGCAGTGTCCGGGACAGGGGGGGCAATGAGCAGTTCTTC. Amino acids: CASSVRDRGGNEQFF.

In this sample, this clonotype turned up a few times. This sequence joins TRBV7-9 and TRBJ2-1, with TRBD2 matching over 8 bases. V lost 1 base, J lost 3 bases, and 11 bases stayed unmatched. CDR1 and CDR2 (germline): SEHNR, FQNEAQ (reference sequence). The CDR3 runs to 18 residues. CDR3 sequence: CASSLGPPGGPFYNEQFF. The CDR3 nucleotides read TGTGCCAGCAGCTTAGGACCACCGGGAGGGCCTTTCTACAATGAGCAGTTCTTC.

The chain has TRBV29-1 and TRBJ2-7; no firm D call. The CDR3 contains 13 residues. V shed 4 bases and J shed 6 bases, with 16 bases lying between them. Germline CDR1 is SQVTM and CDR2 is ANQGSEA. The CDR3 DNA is TGCAGCGTTGTTTCTGATCGGGTGGGCGAGCAGTACTTC. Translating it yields CSVVSDRVGEQYF.

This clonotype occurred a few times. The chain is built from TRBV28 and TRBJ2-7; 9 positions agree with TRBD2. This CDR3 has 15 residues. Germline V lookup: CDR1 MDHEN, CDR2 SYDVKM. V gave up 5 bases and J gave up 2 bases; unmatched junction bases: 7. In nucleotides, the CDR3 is TGTGCCAGCAGTCTACCGGGACTAGCAACCTACGAGCAGTACTTC. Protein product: CASSLPGLATYEQYF.

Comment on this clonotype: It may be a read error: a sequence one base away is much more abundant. CDR3 sequence (DNA): TGCAGTGCGGTCGGACTAGCGGGAGGTGTTTGGTCCAATGAGCAGTTCTTC. Translation: CSAVGLAGGVWSNEQFF. The rearrangement uses TRBV20-1 and TRBJ2-1, with 14 bases lining up with TRBD2. The J segment lost 6 bases and the V segment lost 6 bases, leaving 13 bases of the junction unmatched. The CDR3 loop spans 17 amino acids. Germline-derived CDR1 and CDR2 are DFQATT and SNEGSKA (reference sequence).

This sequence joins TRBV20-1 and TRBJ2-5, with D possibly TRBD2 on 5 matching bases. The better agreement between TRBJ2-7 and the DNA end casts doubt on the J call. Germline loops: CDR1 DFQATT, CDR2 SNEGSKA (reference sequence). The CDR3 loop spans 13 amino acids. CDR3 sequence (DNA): TGCAGTGCTAGAGATCTCGGGGAAGACGAGCAGTACTTC. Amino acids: CSARDLGEDEQYF.